This is a list of T cell receptor beta chains from one sample in a study of radiotherapy plus CTLA-4 blockade in lung cancer. The data were produced by immunoSEQ multiplex PCR, yet TCRdb's version contains in-frame clones alone and is incomplete. The sample lists tens of thousands of clones, approximately 78% occurring once. The starting material was peripheral blood, obtained from a patient treated with radiotherapy plus ipilimumab. All receptors derive from a human donor with non-small cell lung cancer that progressed on radiotherapy plus ipilimumab. Both conserved end residues are part of each CDR3. Fields, in order: CDR3 length, J gene, V gene, D gene, clone size, CDR3 DNA, CDR3 protein. D genes are given only for firm matches. For some rows the clone size is stated as once, few or many, or as a class when expanded; others skip it.

length: 15; J: TRBJ1-5; V: TRBV18; D: TRBD1; size: .; DNA: TGTGCCAGCTCATCTGGACAGGGACGAAATCAGCCCCAGCATTTT; CDR3: CASSSGQGRNQPQHF
length: 13; J: TRBJ1-1; V: TRBV29-1; D: .; size: .; DNA: TGCAGCGTTGGGATTGGGGTCGGCACTGAAGCTTTCTTT; CDR3: CSVGIGVGTEAFF
length: 15; J: TRBJ2-1; V: TRBV15; D: TRBD2; size: .; DNA: TGTGCCACCAGCGGCGGGACTAGCGACTACAATGAGCAGTTCTTC; CDR3: CATSGGTSDYNEQFF
length: 17; J: TRBJ2-1; V: TRBV28; D: TRBD2; size: .; DNA: TGTGCCAGCAGTTTACCTTTGGGACTAGCGGGACGCAATGAGCAGTTCTTC; CDR3: CASSLPLGLAGRNEQFF
length: 14; J: TRBJ1-1; V: TRBV18; D: TRBD1; size: .; DNA: TGTGCCAGCTCACCTGGACAGGGAAACACTGAAGCTTTCTTT; CDR3: CASSPGQGNTEAFF
length: 17; J: TRBJ2-7; V: TRBV9; D: TRBD2; size: .; DNA: TGTGCCAGCAGCGTAGATCCGGGACTAGGGGTGAAATACGAGCAGTACTTC; CDR3: CASSVDPGLGVKYEQYF
length: 14; J: TRBJ2-5; V: TRBV7-7; D: TRBD1; size: .; DNA: TGTGCTAGCAGCTTAGCGACAGGGGTAGAGACCCAGTACTTC; CDR3: CASSLATGVETQYF
length: 15; J: TRBJ2-1; V: TRBV11-2; D: TRBD2; size: .; DNA: TGTGCCAGCAGCTTAAGACTAGCGGGAGTGGATGAGCAGTTCTTC; CDR3: CASSLRLAGVDEQFF
length: 16; J: TRBJ2-7; V: TRBV11-2; D: TRBD1; size: .; DNA: TGTGCCAGCTCCGGAGTGTGGACAGGGGGCATGGGCGAGCAGTACTTC; CDR3: CASSGVWTGGMGEQYF
length: 17; J: TRBJ2-1; V: TRBV12-5; D: .; size: .; DNA: TGTGCTAGTGGTTTGTCTTCCGGGGGTAGCTTCTACAATGAGCAGTTCTTC; CDR3: CASGLSSGGSFYNEQFF
length: 14; J: TRBJ2-5; V: TRBV27; D: .; size: once; DNA: TGTGCCAGCAGTTTATTTAGGAGCACGGAGACCCAGTACTTC; CDR3: CASSLFRSTETQYF
length: 14; J: TRBJ2-1; V: TRBV11-3; D: TRBD2; size: .; DNA: TGTGCCAGCAGCTTCAGCGGGAGTAAGGATGAGCAGTTCTTC; CDR3: CASSFSGSKDEQFF
length: 13; J: TRBJ1-2; V: TRBV29-1; D: .; size: once; DNA: TGCAGCGTTGAAGGCGGTAATAACTATGGCTACACCTTC; CDR3: CSVEGGNNYGYTF
length: 14; J: TRBJ2-7; V: TRBV15; D: .; size: .; DNA: TGTGCCACCAGCAGAGACAGGGGACTATACGAGCAGTACTTC; CDR3: CATSRDRGLYEQYF
length: 14; J: TRBJ1-3; V: TRBV27; D: TRBD1; size: .; DNA: TGTGCCAGCAGTACGACAGGGTACGGAAACACCATATATTTT; CDR3: CASSTTGYGNTIYF
length: 15; J: TRBJ1-2; V: TRBV5-1; D: .; size: .; DNA: TGCGCCAGCAGCTCGGATTCCGACGGGATATATGGCTACACCTTC; CDR3: CASSSDSDGIYGYTF
length: 14; J: TRBJ2-1; V: TRBV10-3; D: TRBD2; size: .; DNA: TGTGCCATCAGTGAGCGGGAGGTATCCAATGAGCAGTTCTTC; CDR3: CAISEREVSNEQFF
length: 14; J: TRBJ2-2; V: TRBV9; D: TRBD2; size: .; DNA: TGTGCCAGCAGCGTTAGCGGGAGTAACGGGGAGCTGTTTTTT; CDR3: CASSVSGSNGELFF
length: 14; J: TRBJ2-5; V: TRBV7-2; D: .; size: .; DNA: TGTGCCAGCCCCCCGCCTGGGGACCAAGAGACCCAGTACTTC; CDR3: CASPPPGDQETQYF
length: 13; J: TRBJ1-1; V: TRBV27; D: .; size: .; DNA: TGTGCCAGCAGTCCCTCTTGGGGGGCTGAAGCTTTCTTT; CDR3: CASSPSWGAEAFF
length: 14; J: TRBJ1-2; V: TRBV2; D: TRBD1; size: once; DNA: TGTGCCAGCAGGGGGACAGGGGAGAACTATGGCTACACCTTC; CDR3: CASRGTGENYGYTF
length: 15; J: TRBJ1-5; V: TRBV28; D: .; size: once; DNA: TGTGCCAGCAGTTTTTACGGGGGGACCAATCAGCCCCAGCATTTT; CDR3: CASSFYGGTNQPQHF
length: 14; J: TRBJ1-5; V: TRBV25-1; D: TRBD1; size: once; DNA: TGTGCCAGCAGCCAGACAGGGCGGGATCAGCCCCAGCATTTT; CDR3: CASSQTGRDQPQHF
length: 16; J: TRBJ2-3; V: TRBV2; D: TRBD2; size: .; DNA: TGTGCCAGCAGCGCTAGCGGAGGCCCCTTGAGGCATACGCAGTATTTT; CDR3: CASSASGGPLRHTQYF
length: 11; J: TRBJ2-1; V: TRBV6-5; D: .; size: .; DNA: TGTGCCAGCAGTTATGGGCTACTTATAGTCTTC; CDR3: CASSYGLLIVF
length: 12; J: TRBJ1-1; V: TRBV10-1; D: TRBD1; size: .; DNA: TGCGCCAGCAGCCCCGGACAGGGGACAGCTTTCTTT; CDR3: CASSPGQGTAFF
length: 12; J: TRBJ2-7; V: TRBV28; D: TRBD2; size: .; DNA: TGTGCCAGCAGTAGGGGAGGGACTAAGCAGTACTTC; CDR3: CASSRGGTKQYF
length: 17; J: TRBJ2-2; V: TRBV27; D: TRBD2; size: few; DNA: TGTGCCAGCAGTTTTTGGCTAGCGGGAGTAAGGACCGGGGAGCTGTTTTTT; CDR3: CASSFWLAGVRTGELFF
length: 15; J: TRBJ2-7; V: TRBV9; D: TRBD1; size: .; DNA: TGTGCCAGCAGCGGACCGGACAGGGGAACCTACGAGCAGTACTTC; CDR3: CASSGPDRGTYEQYF
length: 12; J: TRBJ2-3; V: TRBV30; D: .; size: .; DNA: TGTGCCTGGGTTAGAGCCACAGATACGCAGTATTTT; CDR3: CAWVRATDTQYF
length: 14; J: TRBJ2-7; V: TRBV5-1; D: .; size: .; DNA: TGCGCCAGCAGCTTGGGTTACAGCAACTACGAGCAGTACTTC; CDR3: CASSLGYSNYEQYF
length: 17; J: TRBJ1-3; V: TRBV4-2; D: .; size: .; DNA: TGTGCCAGCAGCCAAGATATGGGCAGGGGCTCTGGAAACACCATATATTTT; CDR3: CASSQDMGRGSGNTIYF
length: 14; J: TRBJ2-2; V: TRBV27; D: .; size: .; DNA: TGTGCCAGCAGTTTTGCGGACAACACCGGGGAGCTGTTTTTT; CDR3: CASSFADNTGELFF
length: 12; J: TRBJ1-1; V: TRBV18; D: .; size: .; DNA: TGTGCCAGCTCACCACGGAGTACTGAAGCTTTCTTT; CDR3: CASSPRSTEAFF
length: 18; J: TRBJ1-2; V: TRBV15; D: .; size: .; DNA: TGTGCCACCAGCAGAGATGCACCCAACGACAGATTTTTCTATGGCTACACCTTC; CDR3: CATSRDAPNDRFFYGYTF
length: 13; J: TRBJ2-3; V: TRBV10-1; D: TRBD2; size: .; DNA: TGCGCCAGCAGTGAGTCTAGCGGGAGTGCGCAGTATTTT; CDR3: CASSESSGSAQYF
length: 15; J: TRBJ2-5; V: TRBV27; D: TRBD1; size: .; DNA: TGTGCCAGCAGAAGGACAGGGGGCGAAGAGGAGACCCAGTACTTC; CDR3: CASRRTGGEEETQYF
length: 20; J: TRBJ2-7; V: TRBV9; D: TRBD2; size: .; DNA: TGTGCCAGCAGCGTAGGCCTCTCTCTAGCGGGAGGGCCACACTCCTACGGGCAGTACTTC; CDR3: CASSVGLSLAGGPHSYGQYF
length: 13; J: TRBJ1-5; V: TRBV6-5; D: .; size: .; DNA: TGTGCCAGCAGCGGTGGGGGCAATCAGCCCCAGCATTTT; CDR3: CASSGGGNQPQHF
length: 11; J: TRBJ1-4; V: TRBV6-6; D: .; size: .; DNA: TGTGCCAGCAAGGTATCCGAAAAACTGTTTTTT; CDR3: CASKVSEKLFF
length: 12; J: TRBJ1-1; V: TRBV30; D: .; size: few; DNA: TGTGCCTGGGCTTACAGCGAGGGAGAAGCTTTCTTT; CDR3: CAWAYSEGEAFF
length: 19; J: TRBJ1-2; V: TRBV9; D: TRBD1; size: .; DNA: TGTGCCAGCAGCGTAGACCAGTCATACTCAGGGGGCTCGAACTATGGCTACACCTTC; CDR3: CASSVDQSYSGGSNYGYTF
length: 18; J: TRBJ1-3; V: TRBV27; D: .; size: .; DNA: TGTGCCAGCAGCCGCACGAACGCTCAATACAGCTCTGGAAACACCATATATTTT; CDR3: CASSRTNAQYSSGNTIYF
length: 16; J: TRBJ2-7; V: TRBV19; D: TRBD2; size: .; DNA: TGTGCCAGTAGTATGCCGGGCGCTAGCGGGAGTTACGAGCAGTACTTC; CDR3: CASSMPGASGSYEQYF
length: 14; J: TRBJ2-2; V: TRBV14; D: .; size: .; DNA: TGTGCCAGCAGCCAAGGAAAGAGCACCGGGGAGCTGTTTTTT; CDR3: CASSQGKSTGELFF
length: 15; J: TRBJ1-2; V: TRBV29-1; D: .; size: .; DNA: TGCAGCGTTGGGCCGGAAATACAGGGAAACTATGGCTACACCTTC; CDR3: CSVGPEIQGNYGYTF